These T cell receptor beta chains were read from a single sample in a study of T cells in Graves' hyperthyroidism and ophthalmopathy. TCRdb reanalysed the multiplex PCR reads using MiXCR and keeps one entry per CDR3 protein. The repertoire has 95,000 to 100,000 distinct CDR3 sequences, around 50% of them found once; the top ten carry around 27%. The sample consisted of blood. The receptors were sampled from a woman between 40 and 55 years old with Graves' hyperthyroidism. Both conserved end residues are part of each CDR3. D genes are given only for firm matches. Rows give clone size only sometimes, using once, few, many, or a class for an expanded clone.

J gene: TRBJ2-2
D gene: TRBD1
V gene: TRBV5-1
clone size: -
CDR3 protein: CASRNGQGAWTGELFF
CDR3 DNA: TGCGCCAGCAGAAACGGACAGGGGGCGTGGACCGGGGAGCTGTTTTTT

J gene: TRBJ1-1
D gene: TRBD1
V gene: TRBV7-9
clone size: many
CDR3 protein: CASSPGTGGAGTEAFF
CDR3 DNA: TGCGCCAGCAGCCCCGGGACAGGGGGCGCTGGGACTGAAGCTTTCTTT

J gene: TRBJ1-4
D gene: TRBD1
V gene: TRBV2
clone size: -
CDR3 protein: CASTPTGTGDGEKLFF
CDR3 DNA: TGTGCCAGCACCCCAACCGGGACAGGGGATGGTGAAAAACTGTTTTTT

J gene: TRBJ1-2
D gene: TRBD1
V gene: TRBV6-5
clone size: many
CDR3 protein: CASSYRQGGGYTF
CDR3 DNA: TGTGCCAGCAGTTACCGACAGGGAGGCGGCTACACCTTC

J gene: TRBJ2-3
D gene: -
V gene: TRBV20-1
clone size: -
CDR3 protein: CSASYGRSSTDTQYF
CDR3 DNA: TGCAGTGCTAGTTATGGGAGGTCCAGTACAGATACGCAGTATTTT

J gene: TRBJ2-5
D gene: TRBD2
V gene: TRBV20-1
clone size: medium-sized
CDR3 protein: CSARAPTSGATGETQYF
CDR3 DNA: TGCAGTGCTAGAGCTCCGACTAGCGGCGCCACAGGGGAGACCCAGTACTTC

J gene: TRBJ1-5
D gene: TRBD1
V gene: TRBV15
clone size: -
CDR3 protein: CATSARRTGGAGPQHF
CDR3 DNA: TGTGCCACCAGCGCCCGACGGACAGGGGGCGCAGGTCCCCAGCATTTT

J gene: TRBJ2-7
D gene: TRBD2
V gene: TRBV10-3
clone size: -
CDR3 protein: CAIGQAGDWQYF
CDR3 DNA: TGTGCCATCGGGCAAGCGGGAGACTGGCAGTACTTC

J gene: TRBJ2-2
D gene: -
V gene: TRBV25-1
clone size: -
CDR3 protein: CASSEWELFF
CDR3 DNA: TGTGCCAGCAGTGAATGGGAGCTGTTTTTT

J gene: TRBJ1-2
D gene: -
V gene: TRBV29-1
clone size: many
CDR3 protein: CSVEWGTQGGRYTF
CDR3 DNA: TGCAGCGTTGAATGGGGGACCCAGGGTGGTCGCTACACCTTC

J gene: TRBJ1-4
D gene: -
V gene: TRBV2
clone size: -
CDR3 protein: CASSDQREERLFF
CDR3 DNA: TGTGCCAGCAGTGACCAGCGGGAGGAAAGACTGTTTTTT

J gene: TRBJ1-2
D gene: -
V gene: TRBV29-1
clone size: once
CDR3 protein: CSVEGGYTF
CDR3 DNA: TGCAGCGTTGAGGGCGGCTACACCTTC

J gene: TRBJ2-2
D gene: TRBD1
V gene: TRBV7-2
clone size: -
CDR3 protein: CASSDRGRFGELFF
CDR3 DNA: TGTGCCAGCAGTGACAGGGGGCGCTTCGGGGAGCTGTTTTTT

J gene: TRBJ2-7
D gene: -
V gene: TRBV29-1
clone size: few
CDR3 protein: CSYYEQYF
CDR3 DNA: TGCAGCTACTACGAGCAGTACTTC

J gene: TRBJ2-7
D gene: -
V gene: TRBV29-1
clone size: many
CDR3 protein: CSVATRPYEQYF
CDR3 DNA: TGCAGCGTTGCGACTAGGCCCTACGAGCAGTACTTC

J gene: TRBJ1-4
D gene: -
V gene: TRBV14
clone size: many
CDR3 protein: CASSQVMKGAEKLFF
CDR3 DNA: TGTGCCAGCAGCCAAGTGATGAAAGGGGCGGAAAAACTGTTTTTT

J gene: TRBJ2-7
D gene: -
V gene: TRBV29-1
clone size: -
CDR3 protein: CSLGVGHSYEQYF
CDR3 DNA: TGCAGCTTAGGAGTGGGACACTCCTACGAGCAGTACTTC

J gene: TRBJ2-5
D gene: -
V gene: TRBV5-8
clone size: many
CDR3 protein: CASSLAMEIQETQYF
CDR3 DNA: TGTGCCAGCAGCTTGGCCATGGAGATTCAAGAGACCCAGTACTTC

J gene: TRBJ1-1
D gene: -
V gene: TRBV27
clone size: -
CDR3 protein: CASRKEGDRKAFF
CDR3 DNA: TGTGCCAGCCGGAAGGAGGGGGATAGGAAAGCTTTCTTT

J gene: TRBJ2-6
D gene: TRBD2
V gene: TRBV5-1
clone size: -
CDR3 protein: CASNVWGGLTGANVLTF
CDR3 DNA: TGCGCCAGCAATGTATGGGGGGGTTTGACTGGGGCCAACGTCCTGACTTTC

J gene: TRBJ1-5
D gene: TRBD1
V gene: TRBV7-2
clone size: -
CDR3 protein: CASSPRTGFQPQRF
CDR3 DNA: TGTGCCAGCAGCCCCCGGACAGGGTTTCAGCCCCAGCGTTTT

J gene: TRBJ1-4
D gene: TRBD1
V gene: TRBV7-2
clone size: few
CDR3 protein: CASSSQGADSEKLFF
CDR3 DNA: TGTGCCAGCAGTTCCCAGGGGGCCGACTCTGAAAAACTGTTTTTT

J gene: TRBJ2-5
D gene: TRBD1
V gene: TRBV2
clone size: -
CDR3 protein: CASSAPGQGWETQYF
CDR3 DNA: TGTGCCAGCAGTGCGCCGGGACAGGGGTGGGAGACCCAGTACTTC

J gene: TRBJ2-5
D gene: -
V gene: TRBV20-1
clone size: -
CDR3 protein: CSARGPETQYF
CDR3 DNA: TGCAGTGCTAGGGGGCCGGAGACCCAGTACTTC

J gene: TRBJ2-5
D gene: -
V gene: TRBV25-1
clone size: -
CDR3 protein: CASFYICSARHHGETQYF
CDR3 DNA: -

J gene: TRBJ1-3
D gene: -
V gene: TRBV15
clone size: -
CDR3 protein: CATSRDPQGSSGNTIYF
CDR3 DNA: TGTGCCACCAGCAGAGATCCCCAGGGGAGCTCTGGAAACACCATATATTTT

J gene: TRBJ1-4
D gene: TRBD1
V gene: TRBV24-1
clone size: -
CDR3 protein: CATSGTGGEKLFF
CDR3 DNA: TGTGCCACCAGCGGGACAGGGGGCGAAAAACTGTTTTTT

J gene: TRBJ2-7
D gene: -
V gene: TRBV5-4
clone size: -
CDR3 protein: CASSLGRDYEQYF
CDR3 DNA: TGTGCCAGCAGCTTGGGGAGGGATTACGAGCAGTACTTC

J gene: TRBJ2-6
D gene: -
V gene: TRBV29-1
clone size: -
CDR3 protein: CSVRKGPRTEAF
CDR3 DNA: TGCAGCGTTCGCAAAGGGCCAAGGACTGAAGCTTTC

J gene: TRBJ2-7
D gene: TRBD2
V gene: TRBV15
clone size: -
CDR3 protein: CATSSTSGVAYEQYF
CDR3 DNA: TGTGCCACCAGCTCCACTAGCGGGGTGGCCTACGAGCAGTACTTC

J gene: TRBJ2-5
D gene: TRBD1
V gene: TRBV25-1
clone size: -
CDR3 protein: CARFISGGETQYF
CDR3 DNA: TGTGCTAGATTTATTTCAGGGGGAGAGACCCAGTACTTC

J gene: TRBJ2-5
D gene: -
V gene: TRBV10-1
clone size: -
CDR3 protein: CASRGGRGEAQYF
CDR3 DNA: TGCGCCAGCAGGGGAGGCCGAGGGGAGGCCCAGTACTTC

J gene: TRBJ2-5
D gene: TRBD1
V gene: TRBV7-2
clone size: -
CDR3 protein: CASSRIATGDAETQYF
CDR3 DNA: TGTGCCAGCAGCCGAATCGCAACAGGGGACGCTGAGACCCAGTACTTC

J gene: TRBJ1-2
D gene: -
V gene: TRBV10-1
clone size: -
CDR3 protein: CASCESPSRYGYTF
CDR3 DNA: TGCGCCAGCTGTGAGTCACCCTCTAGGTATGGCTACACCTTC

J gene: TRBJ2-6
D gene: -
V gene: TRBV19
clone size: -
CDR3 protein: CASSIGTISGANVLTF
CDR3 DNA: TGTGCCAGTAGTATCGGAACAATCAGCGGGGCCAACGTCCTGACTTTC

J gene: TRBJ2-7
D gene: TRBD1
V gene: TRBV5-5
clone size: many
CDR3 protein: CASNLQGSYEQYF
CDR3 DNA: TGTGCCAGCAACCTACAGGGGTCCTACGAGCAGTACTTC

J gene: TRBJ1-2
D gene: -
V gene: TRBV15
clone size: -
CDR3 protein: CATSREGDYGYTF
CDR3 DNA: TGTGCCACCAGCAGAGAGGGGGACTACGGCTACACCTTC

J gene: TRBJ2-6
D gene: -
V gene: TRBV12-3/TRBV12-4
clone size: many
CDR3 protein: CASSLMDGSGANVLTF
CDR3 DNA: TGTGCCAGCAGTTTGATGGACGGCTCTGGGGCCAACGTCCTGACTTTC

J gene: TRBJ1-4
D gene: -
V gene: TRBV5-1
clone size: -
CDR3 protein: CASSLLYSNERLFF
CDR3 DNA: TGCGCCAGCAGCTTGTTGTATTCTAACGAAAGACTGTTTTTT